This T cell receptor beta chain was recovered during a study of blood T cell repertoires in COVID-19. Study background: Both acute and convalescent COVID-19 samples were obtained from the United States, Italy and Spain. The cDNA or gDNA used as material had been derived from T cells, B-cell-depleted T cells, or PBMCs.

CDR3 length equals 15 residues. J gave up 4 bases and V 9 bases, and 12 bases lay outside the gene matches. Looked up from germline, CDR1 is SGHRS and CDR2 is YFSETQ. Authors' data handling: Reference gene primer amplification gave nucleated cell count estimates. Clones were read by immunoSEQ multiplex PCR, and TCRdb kept only the in-frame ones, dropping some. That table furnishes V, J and clone size, whereas the DNA furnished D and trimming. The table lists approximately 160,000 clones, around 82% of them singletons. The TCR was taken from a man between 60 and 75 years old with active or convalescent COVID-19. The rearrangement joins TRBV5-1 to TRBJ2-3; 9 bases map to TRBD2. What was sequenced was peripheral blood. CDR3 sequence reads: CATSRGGGAADTQYF. CDR3 nucleotides: TGCGCCACTTCGAGGGGCGGGGGGGCAGCAGATACGCAGTATTTT. Filled out from reference TRBV5-1 and TRBJ2-3, the complete variable domain reads KAGVTQTPRYLIKTRGQQVTLSCSPISGHRSVSWYQQTPGQGLQFLFEYFSETQRNKGNFPGRFSGRQFSNSRSEMNVSTLELGDSALYLCATSRGGGAADTQYFGPGTRLTVL.